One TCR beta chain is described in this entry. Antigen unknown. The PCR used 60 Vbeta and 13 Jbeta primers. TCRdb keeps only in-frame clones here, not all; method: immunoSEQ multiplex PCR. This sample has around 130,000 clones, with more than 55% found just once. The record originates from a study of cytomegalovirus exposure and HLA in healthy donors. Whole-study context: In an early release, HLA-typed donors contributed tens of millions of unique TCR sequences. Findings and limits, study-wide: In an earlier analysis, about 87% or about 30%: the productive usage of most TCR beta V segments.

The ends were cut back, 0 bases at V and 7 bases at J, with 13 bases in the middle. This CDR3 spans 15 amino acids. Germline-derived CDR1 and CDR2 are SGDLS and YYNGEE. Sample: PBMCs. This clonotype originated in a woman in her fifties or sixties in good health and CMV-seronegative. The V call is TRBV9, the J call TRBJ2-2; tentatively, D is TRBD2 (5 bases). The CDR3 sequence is CASSVAQLAGGELFF. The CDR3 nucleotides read TGTGCCAGCAGCGTAGCTCAGCTAGCAGGCGGGGAGCTGTTTTTT.